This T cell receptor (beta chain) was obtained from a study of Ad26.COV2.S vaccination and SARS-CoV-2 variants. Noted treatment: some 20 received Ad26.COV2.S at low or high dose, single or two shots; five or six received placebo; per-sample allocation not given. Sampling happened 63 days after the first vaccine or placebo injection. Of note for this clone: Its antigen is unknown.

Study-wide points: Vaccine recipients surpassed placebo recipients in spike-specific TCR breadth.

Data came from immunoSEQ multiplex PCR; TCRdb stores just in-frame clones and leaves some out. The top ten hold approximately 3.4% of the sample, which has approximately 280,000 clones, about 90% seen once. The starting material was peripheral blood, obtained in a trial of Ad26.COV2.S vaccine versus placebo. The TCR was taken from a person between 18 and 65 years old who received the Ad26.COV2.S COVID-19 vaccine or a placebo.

CDR3 amino acids: CASSPGRGTQPQHF. CDR3 coding DNA: TGCGCCAGCAGCCCAGGTCGGGGGACGCAGCCCCAGCATTTT. The chain carries TRBV4-1 and TRBJ1-5, with D tentatively TRBD1 (5 bases). Germline V gives CDR1 MGHRA, CDR2 YSYEKL. V was pared by 4 bases and J by 7 bases, with 14 bases between. There are 14 residues in the CDR3.